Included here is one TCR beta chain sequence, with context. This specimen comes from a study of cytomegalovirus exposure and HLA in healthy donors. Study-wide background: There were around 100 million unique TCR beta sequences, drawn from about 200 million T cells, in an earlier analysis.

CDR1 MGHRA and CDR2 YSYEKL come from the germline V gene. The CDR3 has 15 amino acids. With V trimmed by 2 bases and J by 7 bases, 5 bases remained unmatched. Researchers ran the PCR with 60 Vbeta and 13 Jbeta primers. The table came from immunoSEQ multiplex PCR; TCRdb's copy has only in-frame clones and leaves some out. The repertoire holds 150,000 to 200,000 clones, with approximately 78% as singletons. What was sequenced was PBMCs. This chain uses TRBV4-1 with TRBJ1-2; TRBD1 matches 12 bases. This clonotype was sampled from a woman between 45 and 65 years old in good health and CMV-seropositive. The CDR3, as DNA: TGCGCCAGCAGCCAATCGGGACAGGGGGCATTTGGCTACACCTTC. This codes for CASSQSGQGAFGYTF.